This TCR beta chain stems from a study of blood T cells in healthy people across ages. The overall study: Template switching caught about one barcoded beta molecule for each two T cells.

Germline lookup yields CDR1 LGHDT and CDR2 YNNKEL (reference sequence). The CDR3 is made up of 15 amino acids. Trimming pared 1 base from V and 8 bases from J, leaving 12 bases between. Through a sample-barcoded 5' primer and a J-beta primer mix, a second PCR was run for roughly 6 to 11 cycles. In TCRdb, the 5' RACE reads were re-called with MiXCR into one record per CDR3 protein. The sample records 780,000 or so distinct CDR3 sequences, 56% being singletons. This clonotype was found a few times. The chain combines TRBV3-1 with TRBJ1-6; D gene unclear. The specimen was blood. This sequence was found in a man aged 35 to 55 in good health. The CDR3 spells CASSQGRSGDSPLHF. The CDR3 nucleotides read TGTGCCAGCAGCCAAGGCAGGTCGGGCGATTCACCCCTCCACTTT.